Listed below are T cell receptor beta chains from one sample, sequenced in a study of response to subunit inactivated influenza vaccine. TCRdb re-called the RT-PCR reads with MiXCR, one entry per CDR3 protein. This sample has some 500,000 distinct CDR3 sequences; 16% occur once, and the top ten carry around 3%. The material was CD4+ T cells sorted from PBMCs, obtained about 23 months after vaccination. The receptors originated from a man in his fifties or sixties who received an inactivated influenza vaccine. CDR3s include the opening cysteine and the closing phenylalanine or tryptophan. The D gene is left open where the match is weak. Only part of the rows carry a size: once, few, many, or a class if the clone is expanded.

d_gene: TRBD1
j_gene: TRBJ1-6
v_gene: TRBV3-1
abundance: many
CDR3aa: CASSDRGSSPLHF
CDR3nt: TGTGCCAGCAGTGACAGGGGGAGCTCACCCCTCCACTTT

d_gene: TRBD1
j_gene: TRBJ2-7
v_gene: TRBV6-1
abundance: few
CDR3aa: CASSKHRTGGRAYEQYF
CDR3nt: TGTGCCAGCAGTAAACACCGAACAGGGGGAAGGGCCTACGAGCAGTACTTC

d_gene: -
j_gene: TRBJ2-3
v_gene: TRBV20-1
abundance: -
CDR3aa: CSARGQGRDTQYF
CDR3nt: TGCAGTGCTAGGGGGCAGGGAAGAGATACGCAGTATTTT

d_gene: -
j_gene: TRBJ1-1
v_gene: TRBV3-1
abundance: few
CDR3aa: CASSQARGTTEAFF
CDR3nt: TGTGCCAGCAGCCAAGCCCGGGGGACTACTGAAGCTTTCTTT

d_gene: TRBD1
j_gene: TRBJ1-2
v_gene: TRBV29-1
abundance: -
CDR3aa: CSASGGSLYGYTF
CDR3nt: TGCAGCGCTTCAGGGGGCTCCCTCTATGGCTACACCTTC

d_gene: TRBD2
j_gene: TRBJ2-1
v_gene: TRBV12-3/TRBV12-4
abundance: -
CDR3aa: CASSFGLAGVDEQFF
CDR3nt: TGTGCCAGCAGTTTCGGTCTAGCGGGAGTGGATGAGCAGTTCTTC

d_gene: -
j_gene: TRBJ2-1
v_gene: TRBV7-9
abundance: few
CDR3aa: CASSPHPRVGNEQFF
CDR3nt: TGTGCCAGCAGCCCACACCCCAGGGTGGGGAATGAGCAGTTCTTC

d_gene: -
j_gene: TRBJ1-2
v_gene: TRBV11-2
abundance: few
CDR3aa: CASSQGVSGAGGYTF
CDR3nt: TGTGCCAGCAGCCAAGGGGTTTCGGGGGCAGGGGGCTACACCTTC

d_gene: -
j_gene: TRBJ2-1
v_gene: TRBV4-2
abundance: -
CDR3aa: CASSQAYPEQFF
CDR3nt: TGTGCCAGCAGCCAAGCATACCCCGAGCAGTTCTTC

d_gene: -
j_gene: TRBJ2-7
v_gene: TRBV18
abundance: -
CDR3aa: CASSPVRQESYEQYF
CDR3nt: TGTGCCAGCTCACCTGTCAGGCAGGAGTCCTACGAGCAGTACTTC

d_gene: -
j_gene: TRBJ2-1
v_gene: TRBV7-2
abundance: once
CDR3aa: CASSRAPTSGARNEQFF
CDR3nt: TGTGCCAGCAGCCGAGCCCCGACTAGTGGGGCTAGGAATGAGCAGTTCTTC

d_gene: TRBD1
j_gene: TRBJ2-5
v_gene: TRBV5-1
abundance: few
CDR3aa: CASSGGQTQETQYF
CDR3nt: TGCGCCAGCAGCGGGGGACAGACCCAAGAGACCCAGTACTTC

d_gene: -
j_gene: TRBJ1-5
v_gene: TRBV28
abundance: -
CDR3aa: CASMFIGGNGQPQHF
CDR3nt: TGTGCCAGCATGTTTATAGGAGGGAACGGACAGCCCCAGCATTTT

d_gene: TRBD2
j_gene: TRBJ2-2
v_gene: TRBV12-3/TRBV12-4
abundance: -
CDR3aa: CASRMTGLAGGGTGELFF
CDR3nt: TGTGCCAGCAGGATGACGGGACTAGCGGGAGGGGGAACCGGGGAGCTGTTTTTT

d_gene: TRBD1
j_gene: TRBJ2-5
v_gene: TRBV10-3
abundance: -
CDR3aa: CAISGRTGGLETQYF
CDR3nt: TGTGCCATCAGTGGCCGGACAGGGGGCTTAGAGACCCAGTACTTC

d_gene: -
j_gene: TRBJ2-7
v_gene: TRBV6-2/TRBV6-3
abundance: -
CDR3aa: CASRDPGRISYEQYF
CDR3nt: TGTGCCAGCAGGGACCCGGGTCGGATCTCCTACGAGCAGTACTTC

d_gene: -
j_gene: TRBJ1-1
v_gene: TRBV6-5
abundance: -
CDR3aa: CASSRIQGEAFF
CDR3nt: TGTGCCAGCAGTCGGATACAGGGTGAAGCTTTCTTT

d_gene: -
j_gene: TRBJ1-1
v_gene: TRBV5-5
abundance: -
CDR3aa: CASSLGGAQGNTEAFF
CDR3nt: TGTGCCAGCAGCTTGGGGGGCGCTCAGGGGAACACTGAAGCTTTCTTT

d_gene: TRBD2
j_gene: TRBJ2-5
v_gene: TRBV5-1
abundance: few
CDR3aa: CASSLGVSASGQETQYF
CDR3nt: TGCGCCAGCAGCTTGGGCGTTTCGGCTAGCGGACAAGAGACCCAGTACTTC

d_gene: -
j_gene: TRBJ2-2
v_gene: TRBV30
abundance: -
CDR3aa: CAWSRLSGELFF
CDR3nt: TGTGCCTGGAGTCGGTTGTCCGGGGAGCTGTTTTTT

d_gene: TRBD1
j_gene: TRBJ2-3
v_gene: TRBV5-4
abundance: -
CDR3aa: CASSSATTGELTDTQYF
CDR3nt: TGTGCCAGCAGCTCGGCGACGACAGGGGAGTTAACAGATACGCAGTATTTT

d_gene: -
j_gene: TRBJ2-1
v_gene: TRBV7-8
abundance: few
CDR3aa: CASSPRGALRFF
CDR3nt: TGTGCCAGCAGCCCAAGGGGGGCCCTACGGTTCTTC

d_gene: TRBD2
j_gene: TRBJ2-6
v_gene: TRBV24-1
abundance: few
CDR3aa: CATSDGRGKSSGANVLTF
CDR3nt: TGTGCCACCAGTGATGGGAGGGGAAAGTCATCTGGGGCCAACGTCCTGACTTTC

d_gene: -
j_gene: TRBJ2-7
v_gene: TRBV30
abundance: -
CDR3aa: CAWSLGVLNEQYF
CDR3nt: TGTGCCTGGAGTTTGGGGGTTCTCAACGAGCAGTACTTC

d_gene: -
j_gene: TRBJ2-3
v_gene: TRBV6-5
abundance: few
CDR3aa: CASSYDHTDTQYF
CDR3nt: TGTGCCAGCAGTTACGACCACACAGATACGCAGTATTTT

d_gene: TRBD2
j_gene: TRBJ2-2
v_gene: TRBV5-1
abundance: few
CDR3aa: CASSAVLLAGMAGELFF
CDR3nt: TGCGCCAGCAGCGCGGTTTTACTAGCGGGGATGGCCGGGGAGCTGTTTTTT

d_gene: TRBD1
j_gene: TRBJ2-1
v_gene: TRBV5-1
abundance: few
CDR3aa: CASSDGTGNNEQFF
CDR3nt: TGCGCCAGCAGCGACGGGACAGGGAACAATGAGCAGTTCTTC

d_gene: -
j_gene: TRBJ1-1
v_gene: TRBV4-3
abundance: few
CDR3aa: CASSPRSGRLDTEAFF
CDR3nt: TGCGCCAGCAGCCCCCGGAGCGGCAGGCTAGACACTGAAGCTTTCTTT

d_gene: -
j_gene: TRBJ2-7
v_gene: TRBV5-1
abundance: -
CDR3aa: CASSLRDTSSYEQYF
CDR3nt: TGCGCCAGCAGCTTGAGGGACACGAGCTCCTACGAGCAGTACTTC

d_gene: TRBD1
j_gene: TRBJ2-1
v_gene: TRBV19
abundance: few
CDR3aa: CASSMTGGSNYNEQFF
CDR3nt: TGTGCCAGTAGTATGACAGGGGGCTCGAACTACAATGAGCAGTTCTTC

d_gene: -
j_gene: TRBJ2-7
v_gene: TRBV7-2
abundance: few
CDR3aa: CASSRPGYYEQYF
CDR3nt: TGTGCCAGCAGCCGACCCGGGTACTACGAGCAGTACTTC

d_gene: -
j_gene: TRBJ2-2
v_gene: TRBV2
abundance: -
CDR3aa: CASRLGTVNTGELFF
CDR3nt: TGTGCCAGCAGACTCGGGACGGTGAACACCGGGGAGCTGTTTTTT

d_gene: -
j_gene: TRBJ1-4
v_gene: TRBV28
abundance: -
CDR3aa: CASRFREGKLFF
CDR3nt: TGTGCCAGCAGATTCAGGGAGGGAAAACTGTTTTTT

d_gene: -
j_gene: TRBJ1-2
v_gene: TRBV7-9
abundance: -
CDR3aa: CASSPNGAYGYTF
CDR3nt: TGTGCCAGCAGCCCCAACGGGGCGTATGGCTACACCTTC

d_gene: TRBD1
j_gene: TRBJ2-1
v_gene: TRBV4-1
abundance: few
CDR3aa: CASSQWTGANEQFF
CDR3nt: TGCGCCAGCAGCCAGTGGACAGGGGCGAATGAGCAGTTCTTC

d_gene: -
j_gene: TRBJ2-1
v_gene: TRBV28
abundance: -
CDR3aa: CASSPRGRTSADEQFF
CDR3nt: TGTGCCAGCAGCCCTCGGGGAAGAACCTCAGCCGATGAGCAGTTCTTC

d_gene: TRBD1
j_gene: TRBJ1-2
v_gene: TRBV5-6
abundance: -
CDR3aa: CASSIQGAHGYTF
CDR3nt: TGTGCCAGCAGCATTCAGGGGGCTCATGGCTACACCTTC

d_gene: TRBD2
j_gene: TRBJ2-5
v_gene: TRBV7-9
abundance: many
CDR3aa: CASSPRASGGQETQYF
CDR3nt: TGTGCCAGCAGCCCGAGGGCCAGCGGGGGACAAGAGACCCAGTACTTC

d_gene: TRBD2
j_gene: TRBJ2-2
v_gene: TRBV5-1
abundance: many
CDR3aa: CASSLTAGGLGELFF
CDR3nt: TGCGCCAGCAGCTTGACGGCGGGGGGCCTCGGGGAGCTGTTTTTT

d_gene: -
j_gene: TRBJ1-1
v_gene: TRBV27
abundance: few
CDR3aa: CASSLKAGSNTEAFF
CDR3nt: TGTGCCAGCAGTTTAAAGGCTGGTTCGAACACTGAAGCTTTCTTT

d_gene: -
j_gene: TRBJ1-4
v_gene: TRBV29-1
abundance: few
CDR3aa: CSARGHPNEKLFF
CDR3nt: TGCAGCGCCCGGGGACACCCTAATGAAAAACTGTTTTTT

d_gene: TRBD1
j_gene: TRBJ2-1
v_gene: TRBV6-5
abundance: -
CDR3aa: CASSYSKIGQGDEQFF
CDR3nt: TGTGCCAGCAGTTACTCGAAGATTGGACAGGGGGATGAGCAGTTCTTC

d_gene: TRBD1
j_gene: TRBJ2-7
v_gene: TRBV20-1
abundance: -
CDR3aa: CSARQGDEQYF
CDR3nt: TGCAGTGCCCGACAGGGGGACGAGCAGTACTTC

d_gene: -
j_gene: TRBJ2-2
v_gene: TRBV6-1
abundance: -
CDR3aa: CASRGPNTGELFF
CDR3nt: TGTGCCAGCAGGGGGCCGAACACCGGGGAGCTGTTTTTT